What follows is one TCR beta chain and its context. CDR3 length equals 14 residues. V was cut by 1 base and J by 1 base, with 6 bases left in between. CDR1 SGDLS and CDR2 YYNGEE come from the germline V gene. These data are taken from a study of OX40 agonist ivuxolimab in advanced cancers. Study-level information: Having had anti-PD-1, anti-PD-L1 or anti-CTLA-4 therapy before was allowed, and roughly 40% had some.

Autoimmune disease history or systemic immunosuppression meant exclusion. TCRdb's table, derived via immunoSEQ multiplex PCR, lists solely in-frame clones and lacks some. The table lists more than 9,000 clones, around 74% of them singletons, with about a third in the top ten. The sequence derives from an adult with an advanced solid tumor such as melanoma, head and neck, liver or kidney cancer. This specimen consisted of CD4+ or CD8+ T cells sorted from blood, obtained in a trial of the OX40 agonist ivuxolimab. The chain employs TRBV9 and TRBJ1-5; unclear D gene. The CDR3 loop is CASSVWGSNQPQHF. As DNA, the CDR3 is TGTGCCAGCAGCGTATGGGGAAGCAATCAGCCCCAGCATTTT.